The T cell receptor (beta chain) under discussion was sequenced for a study of T cells after somatic rescue of genetic block. V lost 7 bases, J lost 11 bases, and 6 bases lay in between. CDR3 length equals 10 residues. Germline lookup yields CDR1 WNHNN and CDR2 SYGVQD (reference sequence). TCRdb's copy holds only in-frame clones and misses some; the assay was immunoSEQ multiplex PCR. The sample contains over 8,000 clones, over 80% of which appear only once. The sequence was collected from a boy between 5 and 17 years old. V is TRBV10-1 and J is TRBJ1-6; D is ambiguous. Sequencing was carried out using peripheral blood mononuclear cells (PBMCs). CDR3 nucleotide sequence: TGCGCCAGCATCTTTCCACCCCTCCACTTT. The encoded protein is CASIFPPLHF.